This is a list of T cell receptor beta chains from one sample in a study of blood T cell repertoires in COVID-19. The repertoire was sequenced with immunoSEQ multiplex PCR; TCRdb's copy has only in-frame clones and lacks some. This table has about 59,000 clones, approximately 80% appearing once. Specimen: peripheral blood. The receptors were sampled from an elderly man with acute or convalescent COVID-19. The conserved cysteine and the conserved F or W are not part of the CDR3 here. A D gene is named only where the DNA matches it firmly.

J gene,V gene,D gene,CDR3 length,CDR3 protein
TRBJ2-1,TRBV19,-,10,ASSLLADEQF
TRBJ1-2,TRBV20-1,-,9,SARQAYGYT
TRBJ1-5,TRBV30,TRBD1,12,AWMGQGGGQPQH
TRBJ1-6,TRBV11-2,TRBD1,13,ASSLGTGGRSPLH
TRBJ1-4,TRBV4-2,-,14,ASSLHRRATNEKLF
TRBJ2-1,TRBV9,-,15,ASSADPPGLRGNEQF
TRBJ2-2,TRBV9,TRBD2,15,ASSVAAGAANTGELF
TRBJ1-6,TRBV5-5,TRBD1,15,ASSQPGQGGHNSPLH
TRBJ1-2,TRBV28,-,14,ASSFDRSPGGYGYT
TRBJ2-5,TRBV7-8,TRBD2,13,ASLRGAGGRETQY
TRBJ2-7,TRBV28,-,14,ASSLLLRGRPYEQY
TRBJ1-3,TRBV13,-,13,ASSLYRDQGNTIY
TRBJ1-5,TRBV10-3,-,17,AISDLPRGLLLPHQPQH
TRBJ1-2,TRBV6-5,-,12,ASSRLRDIYGYT
TRBJ1-5,TRBV3-1/TRBV3-2,-,12,ASSQGWGGKPQH
TRBJ1-2,TRBV6-6,-,10,ASSAQGYGYT